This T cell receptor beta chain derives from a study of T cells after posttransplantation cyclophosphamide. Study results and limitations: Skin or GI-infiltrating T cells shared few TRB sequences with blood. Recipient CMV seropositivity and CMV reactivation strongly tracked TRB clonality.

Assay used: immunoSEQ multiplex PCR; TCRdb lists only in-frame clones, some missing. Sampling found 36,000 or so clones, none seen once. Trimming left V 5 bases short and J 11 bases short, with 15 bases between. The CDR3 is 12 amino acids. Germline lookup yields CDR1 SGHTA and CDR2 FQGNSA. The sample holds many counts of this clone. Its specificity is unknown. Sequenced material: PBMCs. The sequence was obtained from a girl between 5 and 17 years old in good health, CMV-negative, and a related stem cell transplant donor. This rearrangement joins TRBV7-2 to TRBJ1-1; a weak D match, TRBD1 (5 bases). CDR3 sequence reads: CASSPRGLGAFF. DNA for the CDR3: TGTGCCAGCAGCCCCCGGGGGTTGGGGGCTTTCTTT.